A selection of T cell receptor beta chains follows, all from one sample in a study of blood T cells in healthy people across ages. TCRdb used MiXCR to reprocess the 5' RACE reads, holding one entry per CDR3 protein. The sample has 1 million or so distinct CDR3 sequences, over 35% seen once; the top ten hold approximately 19%. Sequenced: blood. These receptors originate from a woman between 55 and 75 years old in good health. The CDR3 runs from the conserved cysteine through the conserved F or W. Each record gives: V gene, clone size, J gene, D gene, CDR3 protein, CDR3 DNA. D genes are given only for firm matches. Some rows mark clone size as missing; the rest say once, few, many or name a class of expanded clone.

>TRBV5-1|NA|TRBJ2-5|NA
CASSLGRGEGDTQYFGPGTQYF
NA
>TRBV12-3/TRBV12-4|NA|TRBJ2-3|TRBD2
CASSPRWRGGPDTQYF
TGTGCCAGCAGTCCCCGGTGGCGGGGAGGGCCTGATACGCAGTATTTT
>TRBV30|NA|TRBJ2-5|TRBD2
CACTSGRADEQYF
TGTGCCTGTACTAGCGGGAGGGCTGATGAGCAGTACTTC
>TRBV13|NA|TRBJ2-1|TRBD2
CACTLAGVRYNEQFF
TGTGCCTGCACCCTAGCGGGAGTTCGGTACAATGAGCAGTTCTTC
>TRBV3-1|few|TRBJ2-1|TRBD2
CASSQPGLAGGPSEQFF
TGTGCCAGCAGCCAACCAGGACTAGCGGGAGGGCCGAGTGAGCAGTTCTTC
>TRBV20-1|once|TRBJ2-5|TRBD1
CSARGDRGHWETQYF
TGCAGTGCTAGAGGTGACAGGGGGCATTGGGAGACCCAGTACTTC
>TRBV29-1|once|TRBJ1-2|NA
CSGEDKGHYGHTF
TGCAGCGGTGAAGATAAGGGGCACTATGGCCACACCTTC
>TRBV20-1|few|TRBJ2-3|NA
CSARAPRRGVPDTQYF
TGCAGTGCTAGAGCTCCCAGAAGGGGAGTCCCAGATACGCAGTATTTT
>TRBV5-6|few|TRBJ1-1|NA
CASSSLSPGEAFF
TGTGCCAGCAGCTCCCTCTCCCCTGGGGAAGCTTTCTTT
>TRBV9|NA|TRBJ2-7|TRBD1
CASSAPTGQGAYEQYF
TGTGCCAGCAGCGCACCCACGGGACAGGGGGCCTACGAGCAGTACTTC
>TRBV18|NA|TRBJ1-5|NA
CASSPAGENQPQHF
TGTGCCAGCTCACCAGCAGGGGAGAATCAGCCCCAGCATTTT
>TRBV5-7|once|TRBJ1-2|NA
CASSQLSKYMAMGYTF
TGTGCCAGCAGCCAATTGAGTAAATACATGGCTATGGGCTACACCTTC
>TRBV5-1|NA|TRBJ2-7|TRBD2
CASSLGGGRTEQYF
TGCGCCAGCAGCTTGGGGGGCGGGAGAACCGAGCAGTACTTC
>TRBV4-1|few|TRBJ2-1|NA
CASSFTGGGVYNEQFF
TGCGCCAGCAGCTTTACAGGGGGGGGGGTATACAATGAGCAGTTCTTC
>TRBV20-1|NA|TRBJ2-1|NA
CSARDLFADSYNEQFF
TGCAGTGCTAGAGATCTATTCGCAGACTCCTACAATGAGCAGTTCTTC
>TRBV24-1|NA|TRBJ2-3|NA
CATSPLPGHTQYF
TGTGCCACCAGTCCGCTTCCAGGGCATACGCAGTATTTT
>TRBV6-4|NA|TRBJ2-5|NA
CASSDSQGLVAQYF
TGTGCCAGCAGTGACTCCCAGGGATTAGTGGCCCAGTACTTC
>TRBV7-9|NA|TRBJ2-5|NA
CASSQSMGIQETQYF
TGTGCCAGCAGCCAGAGCATGGGTATACAAGAGACCCAGTACTTC
>TRBV4-1|NA|TRBJ2-2|NA
CASSQYGRLTGELFF
TGCGCCAGCAGCCAATACGGCAGGCTGACCGGGGAGCTGTTTTTT
>TRBV4-1|NA|TRBJ1-2|NA
CASSQEPGYGYTF
TGCGCCAGCAGCCAAGAACCGGGTTATGGCTACACCTTC
>TRBV20-1|NA|TRBJ2-1|NA
CSARDPGNSYNEQFF
TGCAGTGCTAGAGATCCCGGGAACTCCTACAATGAGCAGTTCTTC
>TRBV18|NA|TRBJ1-1|TRBD1
CASSPTQQGRTEAFF
TGTGCCAGCTCACCAACGCAACAGGGGCGGACTGAAGCTTTCTTT
>TRBV5-1|NA|TRBJ2-6|TRBD1
CASSLTGGIHSGANVLTF
TGCGCCAGCAGCTTGACAGGGGGGATCCACTCTGGGGCCAACGTCCTGACTTTC
>TRBV13|NA|TRBJ2-1|NA
CASSLPLRSEQFF
TGTGCCAGCAGCTTACCCTTGAGGAGTGAGCAGTTCTTC
>TRBV20-1|NA|TRBJ2-1|NA
CSARDGTRSYNEQFF
TGCAGTGCTAGAGATGGGACCCGCTCCTACAATGAGCAGTTCTTC
>TRBV10-3|once|TRBJ2-2|NA
CAISESGGATGELFF
TGTGCCATCAGTGAGTCAGGAGGGGCTACCGGGGAGCTGTTTTTT
>TRBV12-3/TRBV12-4|many|TRBJ2-7|NA
CASRTRNSYEQYF
TGTGCCAGCAGAACCAGGAATTCCTACGAGCAGTACTTC
>TRBV27|NA|TRBJ1-1|NA
CAGSFGAGGPAFF
TGTGCCGGCAGTTTTGGGGCAGGCGGACCAGCTTTCTTT
>TRBV9|many|TRBJ2-7|NA
CASSVDPISYEQYF
TGTGCCAGCAGCGTAGACCCAATCTCCTACGAGCAGTACTTC
>TRBV7-9|NA|TRBJ2-1|TRBD2
CASSLGGLAGASYNKQFF
TGTGCCAGCAGCTTAGGAGGACTAGCGGGAGCATCCTACAATAAGCAGTTCTTC
>TRBV14|NA|TRBJ1-1|NA
CASSQRLLNTEAFF
TGTGCCAGCAGCCAAAGACTCCTGAACACTGAAGCTTTCTTT
>TRBV5-1|few|TRBJ2-1|NA
CASSPGRLEYNEQFF
TGCGCCAGCAGTCCGGGACGGCTGGAATACAATGAGCAGTTCTTC
>TRBV7-2|many|TRBJ1-1|NA
CASSFYMNTEAFF
TGTGCCAGCAGCTTTTATATGAACACTGAAGCTTTCTTT
>TRBV5-1|once|TRBJ2-7|TRBD2
CASSFLEGGRGYEQYF
TGCGCCAGCAGCTTCCTGGAAGGCGGGAGGGGCTACGAGCAGTACTTC
>TRBV7-2|NA|TRBJ2-7|NA
CASSPGVSYNEQYF
TGTGCCAGCAGTCCCGGGGTCTCCTACAATGAGCAGTACTTC
>TRBV5-1|NA|TRBJ2-5|TRBD2
CASSRGLADLQETQYF
TGCGCCAGCAGCCGGGGACTAGCCGACCTCCAAGAGACCCAGTACTTC
>TRBV5-1|NA|TRBJ2-7|NA
CASSSTSSYNEQYF
TGCGCCAGCAGCTCAACCTCCTCCTACAATGAGCAGTACTTC
>TRBV24-1|NA|TRBJ2-7|TRBD1
CATSDSPDRATSYEQYF
TGTGCCACCAGTGATTCCCCGGACAGGGCAACTTCCTACGAGCAGTACTTC
>TRBV9|NA|TRBJ2-4|TRBD1
CASSVAGTEGIQYF
TGTGCCAGCAGCGTAGCCGGGACAGAGGGCATTCAGTACTTC